Detailed here is one T cell receptor (beta chain). The repertoire was sequenced with immunoSEQ multiplex PCR; TCRdb's copy has only in-frame clones and lacks some. Here the sample spans approximately 32,000 clones, 84% being singletons. The sample is drawn from a study of PD-L1 blockade in urothelial cancer. Turning to the study itself: Atezolizumab was started by patients in about 2014 at 1,200 mg intravenously every 3 weeks. About 85% of the 29 patients were men whose urothelial cancer was bladder-origin. Patients arrived having already received 0 to 3 prior chemotherapy regimens.

Per patient, between 1 and 8 samples were collected at pretreatment and on-treatment time points. Germline lookup yields CDR1 LNHDA and CDR2 SQIVND (reference sequence). Trimming stripped 5 bases from V and 5 bases from J, with 15 bases between. The length of the CDR3 is 14 residues. The gene calls are TRBV19 and TRBJ1-1; D not resolved. Here the sequenced sample was PBMCs, taken around atezolizumab (anti-PD-L1) treatment. The receptor was isolated from a man aged 55 to 69 with urothelial cancer. CDR3 nucleotides: TGTGCCAGTAGTGAGGTGAGAGGGAGGACTGAAGCTTTCTTT. This encodes CASSEVRGRTEAFF.